This T cell receptor beta chain emerged from a study of shared clonotypes between healthy human individuals (dated by TCRdb to about 2020). For context, the study as a whole: The cohort comprised a couple of women and a few men aged 18 to 49 years. The study deeply sequenced blood TCR repertoires of about 5 healthy adults to estimate repertoire size and the extent of clonotype sharing between individuals. For each donor, CD4 naive and CD4 memory were each given three plates, CD8 naive was given two plates, and CD8 memory was given one plate. Per donor, leukapheresis produced somewhere between about 0.85 and 10 billion PBMCs. Libraries were prepared and TCR repertoires were sequenced by different laboratories using diverse techniques, in order to increase sequencing depth and limit assay-specific biases. Broad study findings and their caveats: Across four donors, approximately 4.9% of naive CD4, around 3.5% of naive CD8, under 2.5% of memory CD4, and around 0.4% of memory CD8 clonotypes were shared. Even with the large sequencing depth, rarefaction of the sorted-subset datasets indicated that sequencing was incomplete. Higher generation probabilities were observed for clonotypes shared by all four sorted-subset donors than for non-shared clonotypes. Based on pairwise subsampling, the degree of clonotype sharing among donors was expected to be affected by sequencing depth. Sampling was restricted to blood, and TCR repertoires in tissues likely differ from the TCR repertoires found in blood. Naive subsets generally had larger estimated clonotype richness than memory subsets did. The genetic and exposure-history diversity represented was limited by the small number of donors.

V loses 4 bases of germline sequence and J loses 3 bases, and the interval between the two ends is 16 bases. The CDR1 and CDR2 encoded by the germline V gene (reference sequence) are MNHEY and SMNVEV. From the cysteine through the phenylalanine, the CDR3 covers 16 amino acids. Solely the CDR3 DNA is kept, with 48 bases framed from the first base. In regard to this clone: Its antigen is still unknown. No base-level quality is on record; no much larger clone is a single base apart.

Using the deep immunoSEQ assay, TCR CDR3 regions were amplified from genomic DNA by multiplex PCR. Extracted genomic DNA from each cell subset was distributed evenly across all wells of several immunoSEQ 96-well plates, and each plate was treated as a replicate. For sorted subsets, approximately 0.2 ug of genomic DNA, equivalent to some 30,000 T cell genomes, went into each replicate PCR. Purified libraries were quantified with a Qubit 3.0 fluorometer, sized on a Bioanalyzer 2100, and re-quantified with the KAPA Library Quantification kit. Every immunoSEQ 96-well plate was sequenced on a separate single-read 150-cycle Illumina NextSeq 550 flow cell. Per the source publication's procedure: Because the immunoSEQ output included only junctional sequences and no quality scores, the filtering could not be the same as the filtering used for full-length reads. To assign V/J genes and CDR3, sequences were annotated using PyIR, a Python wrapper for IgBLAST v1.9, with IMGT germline references. Any read was removed if the V/J assignment was weak (E-value above 1e-6), the CDR3 was missing, or the read contained stop codons, out-of-frame junctions, or ambiguous translated residues. V3J clonotypes were defined as sequences sharing the same inferred V gene, J gene, and CDR3 amino acid sequence. The percentage overlap between two repertoires was calculated by dividing the number of shared unique clonotypes by the size of the smaller repertoire. RTK rarefaction, the Chao1 estimator, and Recon v2.1 estimates of unobserved clonotypes were used to assess repertoire richness. Generation probabilities for all TCRbeta clonotypes obtained by the gDNA method from a few donors were computed using OLGA. TCRdb mirrors the immuneACCESS table, restricted to in-frame sequences. Some clones are absent from its copies; in checked studies, under half trace to an unresolved V gene, and the reason for the others is unknown. V, J and clone size are taken as reported in that table, and D and trimming were inferred from the DNA itself. Here the sample has millions of clones; approximately 94% occur a single time. The top ten clonotypes cover more than 0.95% of the sample.

CD8 naive samples consisted of CD45RO-negative cells that were positively selected for CCR7, yielding a CD45RA+CCR7+ population without TemRA cells. Healthy HIV-negative adults with no recently reported acute infections or vaccinations were included as donors. All donors were Caucasian adults living in Nashville, Tennessee, USA. Blood was collected by leukapheresis, and PBMCs were isolated by Ficoll-Histopaque density gradient centrifugation and then cryopreserved in liquid nitrogen vapor phase. Analytical flow cytometry was used to check the purity and quantity of each magnetically sorted T cell population. From each sorted fraction, genomic DNA was isolated and quantified by UV absorbance on a Nanodrop 2000c.

The TCR was taken from a man younger than 35 in good health. The chain is encoded by TRBV27 joined to TRBJ2-1, and the D gene may be TRBD1, 5 bases matching. Source material: naive CD8+ T cells sorted from blood. What this sample's cell subset or site label stands for: CD45RA+CCR7+. The CDR3 sequence is CASSYVRGSGYNEQFF. The sequence in DNA is TGTGCCAGCAGTTACGTTAGGGGAAGTGGCTACAATGAGCAGTTCTTC.